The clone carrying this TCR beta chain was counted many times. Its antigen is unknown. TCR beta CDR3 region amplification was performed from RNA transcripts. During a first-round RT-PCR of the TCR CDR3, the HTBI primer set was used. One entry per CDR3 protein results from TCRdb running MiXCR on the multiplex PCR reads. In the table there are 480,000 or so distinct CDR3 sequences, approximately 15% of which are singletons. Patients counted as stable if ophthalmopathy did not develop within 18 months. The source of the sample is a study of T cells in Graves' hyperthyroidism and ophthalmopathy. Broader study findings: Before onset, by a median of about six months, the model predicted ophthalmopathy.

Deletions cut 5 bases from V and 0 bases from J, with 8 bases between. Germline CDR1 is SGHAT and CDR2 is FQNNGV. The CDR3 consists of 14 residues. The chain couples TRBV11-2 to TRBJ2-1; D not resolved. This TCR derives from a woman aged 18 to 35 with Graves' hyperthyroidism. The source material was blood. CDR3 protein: CASSESGSYNEQFF. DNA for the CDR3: TGTGCCAGCAGCGAATCCGGCTCCTACAATGAGCAGTTCTTC.